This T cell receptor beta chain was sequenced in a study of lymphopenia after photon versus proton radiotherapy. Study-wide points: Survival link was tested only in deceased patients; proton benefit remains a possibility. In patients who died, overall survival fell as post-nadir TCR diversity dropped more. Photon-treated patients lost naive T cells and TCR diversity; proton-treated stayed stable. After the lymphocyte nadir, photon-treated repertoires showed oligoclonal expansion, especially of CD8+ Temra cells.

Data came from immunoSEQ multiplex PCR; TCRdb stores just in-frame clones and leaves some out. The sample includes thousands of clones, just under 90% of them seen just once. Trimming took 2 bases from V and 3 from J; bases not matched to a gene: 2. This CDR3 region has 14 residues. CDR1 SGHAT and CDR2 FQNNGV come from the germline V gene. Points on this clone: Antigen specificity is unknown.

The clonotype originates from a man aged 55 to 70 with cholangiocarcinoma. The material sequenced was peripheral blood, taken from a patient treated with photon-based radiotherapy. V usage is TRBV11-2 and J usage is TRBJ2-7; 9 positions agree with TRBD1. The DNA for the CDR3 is TGTGCCAGCAGCTTAACAGGGGGCATCTACGAGCAGTACTTC. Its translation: CASSLTGGIYEQYF.